Ten or more counts support the clone carrying this T cell receptor (beta chain). Its antigen remains unknown. All patients picked for sequencing had shown, by flow cytometry, an expansion of CD8+CD57+ cells. Every patient had severe acquired aplastic anemia. The study sampled blood from patients who had received no therapy. The germline gives CDR1 DFQATT, CDR2 SNEGSKA (reference sequence). The CDR3 is made up of 12 amino acids. V lost 3 bases, J lost 1 base, and 6 bases lay in between. This sample was included in a study of CD8+CD57+ T cells in acquired aplastic anemia. About the study: Each DNA sample taken from sorted CD4+ and CD8+ cells came to 2.5 to 4 ug on average.

For CDR3 and TCR beta VDJ profiling, genomic DNA was the template used. TCRdb redid the calling of the reads with MiXCR, one entry per CDR3 protein. Seen here are around 500,000 distinct CDR3 sequences, roughly 34% observed once, and the top ten hold less than 0.85%. Study conclusions and caveats: Patients and controls turned out to have approximately 29 CD8+ CDR3 sequences in common.

Sequenced material: sorted CD4+, CD8+, or CD8+CD57+ T cells (not recorded which) from PBMCs. The chain combines TRBV20-1 with TRBJ1-2; D gene uncertain. This TCR derives from a human donor with aplastic anemia. CDR3 DNA: TGCAGTGCTAGCTCCGTTAACTATGGCTACACCTTC. Protein product: CSASSVNYGYTF.